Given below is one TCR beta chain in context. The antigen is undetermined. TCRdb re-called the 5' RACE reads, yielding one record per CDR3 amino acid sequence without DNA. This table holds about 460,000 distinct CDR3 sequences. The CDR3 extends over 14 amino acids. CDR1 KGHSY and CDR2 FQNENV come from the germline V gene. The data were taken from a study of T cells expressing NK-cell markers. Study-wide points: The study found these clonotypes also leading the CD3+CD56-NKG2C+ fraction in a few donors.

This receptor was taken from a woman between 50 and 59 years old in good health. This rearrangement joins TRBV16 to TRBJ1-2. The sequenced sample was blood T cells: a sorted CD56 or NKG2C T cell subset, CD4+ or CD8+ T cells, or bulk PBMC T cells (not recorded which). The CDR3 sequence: CASSQGRSNYGYTF. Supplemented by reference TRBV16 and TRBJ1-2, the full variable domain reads GEEVAQTPKHLVRGEGQKAKLYCAPIKGHSYVFWYQQVLKNEFKFLISFQNENVFDETGMPKERFSAKCLPNSPCSLEIQATKLEDSAVYFCASSQGRSNYGYTFGSGTRLTVV.